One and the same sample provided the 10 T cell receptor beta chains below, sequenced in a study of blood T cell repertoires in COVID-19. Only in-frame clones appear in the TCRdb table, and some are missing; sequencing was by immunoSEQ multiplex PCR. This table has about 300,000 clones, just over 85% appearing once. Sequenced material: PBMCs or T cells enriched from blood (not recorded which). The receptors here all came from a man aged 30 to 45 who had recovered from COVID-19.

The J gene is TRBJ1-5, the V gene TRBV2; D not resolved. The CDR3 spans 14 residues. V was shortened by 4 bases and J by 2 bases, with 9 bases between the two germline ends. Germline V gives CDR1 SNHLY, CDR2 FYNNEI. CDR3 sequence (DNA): TGTGCCAGCAGTGCCCCACGGGGCAATCAGCCCCAGCATTTT. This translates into CASSAPRGNQPQHF.

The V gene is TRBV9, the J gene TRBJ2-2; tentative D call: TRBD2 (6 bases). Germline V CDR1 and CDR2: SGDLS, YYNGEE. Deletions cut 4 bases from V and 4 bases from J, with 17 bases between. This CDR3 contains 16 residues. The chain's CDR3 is CASSSLGRGITGELFF. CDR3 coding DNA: TGTGCCAGCAGCTCCCTCGGTCGGGGGATCACCGGGGAGCTGTTTTTT. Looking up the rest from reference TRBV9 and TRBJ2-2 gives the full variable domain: DSGVTQTPKHLITATGQRVTLRCSPRSGDLSVYWYQQSLDQGLQFLIQYYNGEERAKGNILERFSAQQFPDLHSELNLSSLELGDSALYFCASSSLGRGITGELFFGEGSRLTVL.

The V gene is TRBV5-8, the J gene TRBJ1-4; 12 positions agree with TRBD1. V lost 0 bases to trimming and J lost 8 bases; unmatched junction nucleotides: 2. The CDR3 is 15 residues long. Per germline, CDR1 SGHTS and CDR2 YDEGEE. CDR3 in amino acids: CASSLVGTGGEKLFF. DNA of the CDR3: TGTGCCAGCAGCTTGGTTGGGACAGGGGGCGAAAAACTGTTTTTT.

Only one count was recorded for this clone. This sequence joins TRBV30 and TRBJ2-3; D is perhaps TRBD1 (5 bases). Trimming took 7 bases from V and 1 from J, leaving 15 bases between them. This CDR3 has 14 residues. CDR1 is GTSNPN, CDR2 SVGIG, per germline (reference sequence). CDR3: CAFDQGLRTDTQYF. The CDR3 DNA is TGTGCCTTCGACCAGGGTCTACGCACAGATACGCAGTATTTT.

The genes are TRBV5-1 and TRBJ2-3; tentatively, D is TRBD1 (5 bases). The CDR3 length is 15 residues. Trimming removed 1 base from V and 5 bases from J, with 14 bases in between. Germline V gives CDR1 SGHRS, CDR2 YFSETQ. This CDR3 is CASSLQGGSGDTQYF. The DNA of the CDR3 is TGCGCCAGCAGCTTGCAGGGTGGATCAGGAGATACGCAGTATTTT.

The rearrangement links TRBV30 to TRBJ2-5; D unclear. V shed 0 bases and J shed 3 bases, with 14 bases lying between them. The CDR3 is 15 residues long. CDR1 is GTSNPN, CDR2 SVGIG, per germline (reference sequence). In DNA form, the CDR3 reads TGTGCCTGGAGTGTACGTGGTAGATCCAAAGAGACCCAGTACTTC. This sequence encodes CAWSVRGRSKETQYF.

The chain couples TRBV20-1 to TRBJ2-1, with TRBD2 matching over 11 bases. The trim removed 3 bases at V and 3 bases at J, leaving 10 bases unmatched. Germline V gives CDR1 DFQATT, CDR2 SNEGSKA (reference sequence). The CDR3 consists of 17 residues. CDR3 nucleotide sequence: TGCAGTGCTAGTCTAGCGGGAGGCTCCGGATTCTACAATGAGCAGTTCTTC. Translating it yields CSASLAGGSGFYNEQFF.

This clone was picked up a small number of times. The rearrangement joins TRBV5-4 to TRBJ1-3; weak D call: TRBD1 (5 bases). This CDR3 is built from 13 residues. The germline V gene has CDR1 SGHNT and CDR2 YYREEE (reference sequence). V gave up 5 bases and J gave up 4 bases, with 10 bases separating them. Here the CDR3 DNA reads TGTGCCAGCAGGGCAACAGGAGGAAACACCATATATTTT. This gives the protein CASRATGGNTIYF.

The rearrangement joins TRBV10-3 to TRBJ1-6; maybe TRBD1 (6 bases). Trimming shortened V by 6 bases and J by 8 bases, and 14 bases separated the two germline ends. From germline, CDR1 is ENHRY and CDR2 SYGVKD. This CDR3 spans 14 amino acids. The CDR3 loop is CAIRMDRGDSPLHF. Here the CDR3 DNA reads TGTGCCATCAGGATGGACAGAGGAGATTCACCCCTCCACTTT.

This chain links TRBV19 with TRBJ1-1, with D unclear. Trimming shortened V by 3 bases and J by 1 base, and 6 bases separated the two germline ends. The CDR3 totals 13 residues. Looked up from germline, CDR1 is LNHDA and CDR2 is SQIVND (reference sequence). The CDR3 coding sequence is TGTGCCAGTAGTATTTTAGAGAACACTGAAGCTTTCTTT. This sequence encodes CASSILENTEAFF.